This T cell receptor (beta chain) was identified during a study of blood T cell repertoires in COVID-19. Sequencing was performed with immunoSEQ multiplex PCR; in TCRdb, only in-frame clones are kept and a portion is missing. The sample has approximately 100,000 clones; roughly 76% are singletons. The CDR3 totals 16 residues. Germline loops: CDR1 MNHEY, CDR2 SVGAGI. V was pared by 2 bases and J by 1 base, with 4 bases of the junction left unmatched. This receptor was identified in a human donor in a cohort sampled during active COVID-19. Input material: peripheral blood. The chain combines TRBV6-5 with TRBJ2-5; the match to TRBD2 covers 10 bases. CDR3 loop: CASSYATSGPQETQYF. The CDR3 nucleotides read TGTGCCAGCAGTTACGCGACTAGCGGGCCCCAAGAGACCCAGTACTTC.